These T cell receptor beta chains were read from a single sample in a study of blood T cell repertoires in COVID-19. The data were produced by immunoSEQ multiplex PCR, yet TCRdb's version contains in-frame clones alone and is incomplete. The top ten hold about 1.5% of the sample, which has a few hundred thousand clones, about 91% seen once. The sample was peripheral blood. The receptors originated from a woman aged 30 to 39 with COVID-19, enrolled during active disease. Both conserved end residues are part of each CDR3. A D gene is named only where the DNA matches it firmly. The listing skips clone size in some rows; elsewhere it reads once, few, many or a size class.

d_gene: NA; abundance: NA; j_gene: TRBJ1-6; v_gene: TRBV4-3; CDR3aa: CASSQDPKAGSPLHF; CDR3nt: TGCGCCAGCAGCCAAGATCCGAAGGCAGGATCACCCCTCCACTTT
d_gene: TRBD1; abundance: NA; j_gene: TRBJ2-2; v_gene: TRBV5-1; CDR3aa: CASRRGQVVNTGELFF; CDR3nt: TGCGCCAGCAGGCGTGGACAGGTGGTAAACACCGGGGAGCTGTTTTTT
d_gene: TRBD1; abundance: NA; j_gene: TRBJ1-2; v_gene: TRBV6-1; CDR3aa: CASSESLRTGGNYGYTF; CDR3nt: TGTGCCAGCAGTGAAAGTTTGCGGACAGGGGGGAACTATGGCTACACCTTC
d_gene: TRBD1; abundance: NA; j_gene: TRBJ1-2; v_gene: TRBV3-1/TRBV3-2; CDR3aa: CASSQQGDYGYTF; CDR3nt: TGTGCCAGCAGCCAACAGGGGGACTATGGCTACACCTTC
d_gene: NA; abundance: NA; j_gene: TRBJ1-6; v_gene: TRBV19; CDR3aa: CASSLGGARSPLHF; CDR3nt: TGTGCCAGTAGTCTTGGGGGGGCTCGGTCACCCCTCCACTTT
d_gene: NA; abundance: NA; j_gene: TRBJ1-5; v_gene: TRBV7-8; CDR3aa: CASSLRAGNQPQHF; CDR3nt: TGTGCCAGCAGCTTAAGAGCGGGCAATCAGCCCCAGCATTTT
d_gene: NA; abundance: few; j_gene: TRBJ1-2; v_gene: TRBV19; CDR3aa: CASRDNPFYGYTF; CDR3nt: TGTGCCAGCCGGGACAATCCCTTCTATGGCTACACCTTC
d_gene: NA; abundance: NA; j_gene: TRBJ2-7; v_gene: TRBV18; CDR3aa: CASSPPVQGSYEQYF; CDR3nt: TGTGCCAGCTCACCACCCGTACAGGGCTCCTACGAGCAGTACTTC
d_gene: NA; abundance: once; j_gene: TRBJ2-2; v_gene: TRBV6-5; CDR3aa: CASVQRLNTGELFF; CDR3nt: TGTGCCAGCGTTCAGCGATTAAACACCGGGGAGCTGTTTTTT
d_gene: TRBD1; abundance: NA; j_gene: TRBJ1-4; v_gene: TRBV5-5; CDR3aa: CASSFGIRDRGEKLFF; CDR3nt: TGTGCCAGCAGCTTCGGTATCAGGGACAGGGGTGAAAAACTGTTTTTT
d_gene: NA; abundance: NA; j_gene: TRBJ1-2; v_gene: TRBV5-1; CDR3aa: CASKRDAGAYGYTF; CDR3nt: TGCGCCAGCAAGCGGGACGCTGGGGCCTATGGCTACACCTTC
d_gene: NA; abundance: NA; j_gene: TRBJ2-1; v_gene: TRBV5-6; CDR3aa: CASRKTGTNEQFF; CDR3nt: TGTGCCAGCAGGAAGACAGGGACTAATGAGCAGTTCTTC
d_gene: TRBD1; abundance: NA; j_gene: TRBJ1-6; v_gene: TRBV6-5; CDR3aa: CASSWTGPNSPLHF; CDR3nt: TGTGCCAGCAGCTGGACAGGTCCAAATTCACCCCTCCACTTT
d_gene: NA; abundance: once; j_gene: TRBJ1-2; v_gene: TRBV2; CDR3aa: CASSEITGSYGYTF; CDR3nt: TGTGCCAGCAGTGAAATAACAGGGAGCTATGGCTACACCTTC
d_gene: TRBD1; abundance: NA; j_gene: TRBJ1-6; v_gene: TRBV27; CDR3aa: CASNGQGASSPLHF; CDR3nt: TGTGCCAGCAACGGACAGGGGGCGTCTTCACCCCTCCACTTT
d_gene: TRBD1; abundance: once; j_gene: TRBJ1-6; v_gene: TRBV3-1/TRBV3-2; CDR3aa: CASSQDRGQDSPLHF; CDR3nt: TGTGCCAGCAGCCAAGACAGGGGACAGGATTCACCCCTCCACTTT
d_gene: TRBD1; abundance: NA; j_gene: TRBJ2-2; v_gene: TRBV9; CDR3aa: CASSVGSYPGGGELFF; CDR3nt: TGTGCCAGCAGCGTCGGGTCGTACCCAGGGGGAGGGGAGCTGTTTTTT
d_gene: NA; abundance: NA; j_gene: TRBJ1-6; v_gene: TRBV6-5; CDR3aa: CASSYSIWQGNSPLHF; CDR3nt: TGTGCCAGCAGTTACTCGATCTGGCAGGGGAATTCACCCCTCCACTTT
d_gene: NA; abundance: NA; j_gene: TRBJ2-3; v_gene: TRBV15; CDR3aa: CATSRDRGGGPDTQYF; CDR3nt: TGTGCCACCAGCAGAGATCGAGGGGGGGGACCAGATACGCAGTATTTT
d_gene: TRBD2; abundance: NA; j_gene: TRBJ2-7; v_gene: TRBV5-6; CDR3aa: CASSSPRTSGVYEQYF; CDR3nt: TGTGCCAGCAGCTCACCCAGAACTAGCGGGGTTTACGAGCAGTACTTC
d_gene: NA; abundance: NA; j_gene: TRBJ2-7; v_gene: TRBV27; CDR3aa: CASRSIWTGGRSYEQYF; CDR3nt: TGTGCCAGCAGATCAATCTGGACCGGGGGGCGTTCCTACGAGCAGTACTTC
d_gene: TRBD2; abundance: NA; j_gene: TRBJ2-3; v_gene: TRBV7-2; CDR3aa: CASSPGLATDTQYF; CDR3nt: TGTGCCAGCAGCCCGGGACTAGCAACAGATACGCAGTATTTT
d_gene: TRBD1; abundance: NA; j_gene: TRBJ1-2; v_gene: TRBV6-1; CDR3aa: CASSDRDRGNYGYTF; CDR3nt: TGTGCCAGCAGTGACAGGGACAGGGGGAACTATGGCTACACCTTC
d_gene: NA; abundance: NA; j_gene: TRBJ1-1; v_gene: TRBV5-1; CDR3aa: CASSSTGNTEAFF; CDR3nt: TGCGCCAGCAGCTCGACAGGGAACACTGAAGCTTTCTTT
d_gene: NA; abundance: NA; j_gene: TRBJ1-6; v_gene: TRBV7-2; CDR3aa: CASSLFLGAYNSPLHF; CDR3nt: TGTGCCAGCAGCTTATTCCTGGGAGCCTATAATTCACCCCTCCACTTT
d_gene: NA; abundance: NA; j_gene: TRBJ2-2; v_gene: TRBV27; CDR3aa: CASSLTPGGTGELFF; CDR3nt: TGTGCCAGCAGTTTAACCCCCGGGGGAACCGGGGAGCTGTTTTTT
d_gene: NA; abundance: NA; j_gene: TRBJ1-1; v_gene: TRBV7-2; CDR3aa: CASSSLGVMNTEAFF; CDR3nt: TGTGCCAGCAGCTCCTTAGGGGTGATGAACACTGAAGCTTTCTTT
d_gene: TRBD2; abundance: NA; j_gene: TRBJ2-1; v_gene: TRBV4-1; CDR3aa: CASSQAGGVEQFF; CDR3nt: TGCGCCAGCAGCCAAGCGGGGGGGGTTGAGCAGTTCTTC
d_gene: TRBD1; abundance: NA; j_gene: TRBJ1-1; v_gene: TRBV5-1; CDR3aa: CASSLRTGGVSEAEAFF; CDR3nt: TGCGCCAGCAGCTTGAGGACAGGGGGCGTTTCGGAGGCTGAAGCTTTCTTT
d_gene: NA; abundance: NA; j_gene: TRBJ2-3; v_gene: TRBV7-9; CDR3aa: CASSPLRGAGSRGSQYF; CDR3nt: TGTGCCAGCAGCCCGCTCCGGGGAGCGGGCTCCCGTGGATCGCAGTATTTT
d_gene: TRBD2; abundance: NA; j_gene: TRBJ2-3; v_gene: TRBV4-1; CDR3aa: CASSQVVAGGRKYF; CDR3nt: TGCGCCAGCAGCCAAGTCGTAGCGGGGGGCCGTAAGTATTTT
d_gene: NA; abundance: NA; j_gene: TRBJ1-1; v_gene: TRBV27; CDR3aa: CASSFQANTEAFF; CDR3nt: TGTGCCAGCAGTTTCCAGGCTAACACTGAAGCTTTCTTT
d_gene: TRBD1; abundance: NA; j_gene: TRBJ1-1; v_gene: TRBV10-3; CDR3aa: CAIRQGGAGTEAFF; CDR3nt: TGTGCCATCAGACAGGGGGGGGCCGGGACTGAAGCTTTCTTT
d_gene: NA; abundance: NA; j_gene: TRBJ2-7; v_gene: TRBV4-1; CDR3aa: CASSLDRSYEQYF; CDR3nt: TGCGCCAGCAGCCTCGACAGGAGCTACGAGCAGTACTTC
d_gene: TRBD1; abundance: NA; j_gene: TRBJ1-1; v_gene: TRBV2; CDR3aa: CAIQSTGGLNTEAFF; CDR3nt: TGTGCCATTCAATCGACAGGGGGCTTGAACACTGAAGCTTTCTTT
d_gene: TRBD1; abundance: few; j_gene: TRBJ1-4; v_gene: TRBV15; CDR3aa: CATSTAGTGDRKLFF; CDR3nt: TGTGCCACCAGCACAGCCGGGACAGGGGACCGAAAACTGTTTTTT
d_gene: NA; abundance: NA; j_gene: TRBJ1-2; v_gene: TRBV6-5; CDR3aa: CASSYQPRGDDYGYTF; CDR3nt: TGTGCCAGCAGTTACCAACCACGGGGGGATGACTATGGCTACACCTTC
d_gene: NA; abundance: NA; j_gene: TRBJ1-6; v_gene: TRBV5-4; CDR3aa: CASSLGGLQGTNSPLHF; CDR3nt: TGTGCCAGCAGCTTGGGGGGCCTGCAGGGGACTAATTCACCCCTCCACTTT
d_gene: TRBD1; abundance: NA; j_gene: TRBJ2-2; v_gene: TRBV6-5; CDR3aa: CASSSTQGTGELFF; CDR3nt: TGTGCCAGCAGTTCTACACAGGGGACCGGGGAGCTGTTTTTT
d_gene: NA; abundance: once; j_gene: TRBJ1-6; v_gene: TRBV6-2/TRBV6-3; CDR3aa: CASSYSRHRQGSYNSPLHF; CDR3nt: TGTGCCAGCAGTTACTCGCGCCACAGGCAAGGGTCCTATAATTCACCCCTCCACTTT
d_gene: NA; abundance: NA; j_gene: TRBJ2-7; v_gene: TRBV7-2; CDR3aa: CASSSQGYEQYF; CDR3nt: TGTGCCAGCAGCTCACAGGGCTACGAGCAGTACTTC
d_gene: NA; abundance: few; j_gene: TRBJ1-1; v_gene: TRBV7-8; CDR3aa: CASSLSRGGGTEAFF; CDR3nt: TGTGCCAGCAGCTTAAGCAGGGGCGGAGGCACTGAAGCTTTCTTT
d_gene: NA; abundance: NA; j_gene: TRBJ1-6; v_gene: TRBV7-3; CDR3aa: CASSPHPGTLLHF; CDR3nt: TGTGCCAGCAGCCCCCACCCCGGGACACTCCTCCACTTT
d_gene: TRBD2; abundance: NA; j_gene: TRBJ2-3; v_gene: TRBV5-4; CDR3aa: CASSSSGGATVFTDTQYF; CDR3nt: TGTGCCAGCAGCTCTAGCGGGGGGGCAACGGTCTTCACAGATACGCAGTATTTT
d_gene: NA; abundance: NA; j_gene: TRBJ1-2; v_gene: TRBV7-9; CDR3aa: CASSISGSNYGYTF; CDR3nt: TGTGCCAGCAGCATTTCGGGATCTAACTATGGCTACACCTTC
d_gene: TRBD2; abundance: NA; j_gene: TRBJ2-2; v_gene: TRBV19; CDR3aa: CASSLAEANTGELFF; CDR3nt: TGTGCCAGTAGCCTAGCGGAGGCGAACACCGGGGAGCTGTTTTTT